This TCR beta chain is from a study of cytomegalovirus exposure and HLA in healthy donors. Study conclusions and caveats: Altogether, 160 or so TCR beta chains were recorded as cytomegalovirus-associated. Upon later analysis, HLA-associated TCR beta chains proved more clonally expanded than other, equally common chains. In vitro confirmation showed a few CMV-associated chains to be CMV antigen specific.

The PCR ran on 60 Vbeta and 13 Jbeta primers. Sequencing was performed with immunoSEQ multiplex PCR; in TCRdb, only in-frame clones are kept and a portion is missing. In the table there are approximately 100,000 clones, 9.4% of which are singletons. In its sample, this clone was seen a few times. Its specificity is not known. The TCR was taken from a middle-aged man in good health and CMV-seropositive. Sample: PBMCs.

The CDR3 reads CASSQDYLGTSGSYEQYF. The CDR3 bases are TGCGCCAGCAGCCAAGATTACCTTGGGACTAGCGGGAGTTACGAGCAGTACTTC. The V call is TRBV4-3, the J call TRBJ2-7; TRBD2 agrees at 14 bases. Germline lookup yields CDR1 LGHNA and CDR2 YSLEER. V shed 0 bases and J 4 bases; nucleotides not matched to a gene: 8. The CDR3 is 18 amino acids.